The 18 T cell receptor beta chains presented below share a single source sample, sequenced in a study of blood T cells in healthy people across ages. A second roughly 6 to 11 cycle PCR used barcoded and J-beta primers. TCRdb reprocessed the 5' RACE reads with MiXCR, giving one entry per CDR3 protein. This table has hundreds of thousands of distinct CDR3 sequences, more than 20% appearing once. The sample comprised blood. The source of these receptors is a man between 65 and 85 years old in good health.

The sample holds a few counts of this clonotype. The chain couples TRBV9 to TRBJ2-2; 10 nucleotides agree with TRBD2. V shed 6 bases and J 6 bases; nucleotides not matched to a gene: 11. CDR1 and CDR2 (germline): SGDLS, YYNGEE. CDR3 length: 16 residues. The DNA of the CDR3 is TGTGCCAGCAACTCCCAGCGGGAGGGCCTCCCCGGGGAGCTGTTTTTT. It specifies CASNSQREGLPGELFF. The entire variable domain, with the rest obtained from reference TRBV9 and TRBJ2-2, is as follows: DSGVTQTPKHLITATGQRVTLRCSPRSGDLSVYWYQQSLDQGLQFLIQYYNGEERAKGNILERFSAQQFPDLHSELNLSSLELGDSALYFCASNSQREGLPGELFFGEGSRLTVL.

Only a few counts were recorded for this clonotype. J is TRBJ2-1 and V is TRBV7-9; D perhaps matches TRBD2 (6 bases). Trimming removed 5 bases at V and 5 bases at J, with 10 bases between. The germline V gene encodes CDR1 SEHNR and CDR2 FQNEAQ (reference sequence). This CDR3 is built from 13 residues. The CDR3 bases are TGTGCCAGCAGCCGACCTAGCGACAATGAGCAGTTCTTC. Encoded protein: CASSRPSDNEQFF.

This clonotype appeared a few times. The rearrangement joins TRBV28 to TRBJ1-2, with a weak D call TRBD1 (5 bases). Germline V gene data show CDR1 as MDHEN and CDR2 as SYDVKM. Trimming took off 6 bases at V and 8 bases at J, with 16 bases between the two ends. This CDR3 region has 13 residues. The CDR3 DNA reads TGTGCCAGCAGCCAGGGACTTGGGCAGGGCTACACCTTC. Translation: CASSQGLGQGYTF.

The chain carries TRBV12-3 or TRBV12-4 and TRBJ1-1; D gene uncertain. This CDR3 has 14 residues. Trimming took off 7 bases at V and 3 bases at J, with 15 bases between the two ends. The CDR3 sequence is CASTTHDTYTEAFF. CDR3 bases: TGTGCCAGCACCACCCACGATACGTACACTGAAGCTTTCTTT.

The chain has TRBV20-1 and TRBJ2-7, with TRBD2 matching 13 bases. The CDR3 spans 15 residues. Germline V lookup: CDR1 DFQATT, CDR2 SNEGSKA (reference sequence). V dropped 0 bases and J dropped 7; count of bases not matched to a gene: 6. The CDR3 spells CSARDSGLAGAEQYF. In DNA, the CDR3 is TGCAGTGCTAGAGATAGCGGACTAGCGGGAGCTGAGCAGTACTTC.

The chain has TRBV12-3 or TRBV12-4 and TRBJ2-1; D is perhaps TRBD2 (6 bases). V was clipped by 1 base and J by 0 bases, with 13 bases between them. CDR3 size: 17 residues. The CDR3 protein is CASSLGASAGSYNEQFF. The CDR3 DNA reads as TGTGCCAGCAGTTTAGGGGCTAGCGCCGGCTCCTACAATGAGCAGTTCTTC.

The CDR3 sequence is CASSKMGEGYTF. CDR3 nucleotide sequence: TGTGCCAGCAGCAAAATGGGGGAAGGCTACACCTTC. The chain combines TRBV21-1 with TRBJ1-2; no check of the table's D call, TRBD1, against the DNA was made. TRBV21-1 is termed a pseudogene. The CDR3 runs 12 residues.

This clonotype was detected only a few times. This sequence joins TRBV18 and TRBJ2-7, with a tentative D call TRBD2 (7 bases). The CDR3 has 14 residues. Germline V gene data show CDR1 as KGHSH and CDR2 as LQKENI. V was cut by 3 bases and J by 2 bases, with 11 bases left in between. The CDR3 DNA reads TGTGCCAGCTCACCGGGGAGGGGGACCTACGAGCAGTACTTC. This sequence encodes CASSPGRGTYEQYF.

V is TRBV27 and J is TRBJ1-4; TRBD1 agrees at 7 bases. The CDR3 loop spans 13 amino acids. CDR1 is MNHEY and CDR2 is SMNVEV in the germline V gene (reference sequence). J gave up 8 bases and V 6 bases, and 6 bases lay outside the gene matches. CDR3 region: CASRTPGGEKLFF. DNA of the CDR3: TGTGCCAGCAGGACTCCAGGGGGAGAAAAACTGTTTTTT. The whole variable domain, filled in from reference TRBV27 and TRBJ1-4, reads EAQVTQNPRYLITVTGKKLTVTCSQNMNHEYMSWYRQDPGLGLRQIYYSMNVEVTDKGDVPEGYKVSRKEKRNFPLILESPSPNQTSLYFCASRTPGGEKLFFGSGTQLSVL.

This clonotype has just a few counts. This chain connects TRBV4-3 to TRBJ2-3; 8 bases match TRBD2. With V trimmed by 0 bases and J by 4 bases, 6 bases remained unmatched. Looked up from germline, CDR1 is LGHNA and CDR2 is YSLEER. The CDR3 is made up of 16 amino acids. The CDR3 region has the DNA TGCGCCAGCAGCCAAGATCAAGCGGGAGTTGCAGATACGCAGTATTTT. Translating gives CASSQDQAGVADTQYF.

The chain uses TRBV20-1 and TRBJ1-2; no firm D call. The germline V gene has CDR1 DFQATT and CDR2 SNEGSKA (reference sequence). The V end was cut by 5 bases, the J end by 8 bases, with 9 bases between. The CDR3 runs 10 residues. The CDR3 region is CSAHDAGYTF. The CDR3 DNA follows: TGCAGTGCTCACGATGCGGGCTACACCTTC.

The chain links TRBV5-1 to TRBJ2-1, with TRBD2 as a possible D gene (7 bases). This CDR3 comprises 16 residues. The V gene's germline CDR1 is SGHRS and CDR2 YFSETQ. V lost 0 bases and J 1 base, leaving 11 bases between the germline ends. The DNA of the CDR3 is TGCGCCAGCAGCTTGGAGGGGGGGGATTCCTACAATGAGCAGTTCTTC. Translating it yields CASSLEGGDSYNEQFF. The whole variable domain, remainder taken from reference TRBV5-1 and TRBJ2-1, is KAGVTQTPRYLIKTRGQQVTLSCSPISGHRSVSWYQQTPGQGLQFLFEYFSETQRNKGNFPGRFSGRQFSNSRSEMNVSTLELGDSALYLCASSLEGGDSYNEQFFGPGTRLTVL.

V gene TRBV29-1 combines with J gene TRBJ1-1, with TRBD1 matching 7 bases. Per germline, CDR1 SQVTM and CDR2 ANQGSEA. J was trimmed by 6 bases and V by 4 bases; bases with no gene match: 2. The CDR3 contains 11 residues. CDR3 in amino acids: CSVGQGSEAFF. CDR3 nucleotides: TGCAGCGTTGGACAGGGCTCTGAAGCTTTCTTT. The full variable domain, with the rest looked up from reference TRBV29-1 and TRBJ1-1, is SAVISQKPSRDICQRGTSLTIQCQVDSQVTMMFWYRQQPGQSLTLIATANQGSEATYESGFVIDKFPISRPNLTFSTLTVSNMSPEDSSIYLCSVGQGSEAFFGQGTRLTVV.

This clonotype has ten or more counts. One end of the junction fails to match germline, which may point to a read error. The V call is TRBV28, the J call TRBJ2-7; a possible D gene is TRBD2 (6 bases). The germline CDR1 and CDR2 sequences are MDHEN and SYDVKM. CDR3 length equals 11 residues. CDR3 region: CASSSIAERYF. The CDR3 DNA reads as TGTGCCAGCAGTTCGATAGCGGAGCGGTACTTC.

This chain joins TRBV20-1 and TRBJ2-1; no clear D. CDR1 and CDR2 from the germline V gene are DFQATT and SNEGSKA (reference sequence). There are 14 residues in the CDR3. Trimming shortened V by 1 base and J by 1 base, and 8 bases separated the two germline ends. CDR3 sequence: CSARAPPSYNEQFF. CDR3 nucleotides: TGCAGTGCTAGAGCCCCCCCTTCCTACAATGAGCAGTTCTTC.

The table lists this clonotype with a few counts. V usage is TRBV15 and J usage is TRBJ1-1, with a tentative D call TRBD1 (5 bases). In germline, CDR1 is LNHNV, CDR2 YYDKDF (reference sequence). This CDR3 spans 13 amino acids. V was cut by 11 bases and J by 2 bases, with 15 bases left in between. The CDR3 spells CAFREGYNTEAFF. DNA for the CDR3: TGTGCCTTCAGGGAGGGCTATAACACTGAAGCTTTCTTT. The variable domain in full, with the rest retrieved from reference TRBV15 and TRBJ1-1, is DAMVIQNPRYQVTQFGKPVTLSCSQTLNHNVMYWYQQKSSQAPKLLFHYYDKDFNNEADTPDNFQSRRPNTSFCFLDIRSPGLGDTAMYLCAFREGYNTEAFFGQGTRLTVV.

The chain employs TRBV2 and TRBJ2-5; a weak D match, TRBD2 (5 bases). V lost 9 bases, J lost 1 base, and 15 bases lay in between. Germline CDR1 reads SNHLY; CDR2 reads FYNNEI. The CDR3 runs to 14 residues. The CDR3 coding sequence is TGTGCCAGTCACTTCGGCGGGTCCCAAGAGACCCAGTACTTC. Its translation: CASHFGGSQETQYF.

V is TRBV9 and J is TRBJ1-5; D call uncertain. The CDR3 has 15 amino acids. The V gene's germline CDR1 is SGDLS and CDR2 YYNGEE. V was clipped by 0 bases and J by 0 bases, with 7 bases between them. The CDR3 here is CASSVGANSNQPQHF. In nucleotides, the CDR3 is TGTGCCAGCAGCGTAGGGGCAAATAGCAATCAGCCCCAGCATTTT. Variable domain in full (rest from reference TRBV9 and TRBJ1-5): DSGVTQTPKHLITATGQRVTLRCSPRSGDLSVYWYQQSLDQGLQFLIQYYNGEERAKGNILERFSAQQFPDLHSELNLSSLELGDSALYFCASSVGANSNQPQHFGDGTRLSIL.